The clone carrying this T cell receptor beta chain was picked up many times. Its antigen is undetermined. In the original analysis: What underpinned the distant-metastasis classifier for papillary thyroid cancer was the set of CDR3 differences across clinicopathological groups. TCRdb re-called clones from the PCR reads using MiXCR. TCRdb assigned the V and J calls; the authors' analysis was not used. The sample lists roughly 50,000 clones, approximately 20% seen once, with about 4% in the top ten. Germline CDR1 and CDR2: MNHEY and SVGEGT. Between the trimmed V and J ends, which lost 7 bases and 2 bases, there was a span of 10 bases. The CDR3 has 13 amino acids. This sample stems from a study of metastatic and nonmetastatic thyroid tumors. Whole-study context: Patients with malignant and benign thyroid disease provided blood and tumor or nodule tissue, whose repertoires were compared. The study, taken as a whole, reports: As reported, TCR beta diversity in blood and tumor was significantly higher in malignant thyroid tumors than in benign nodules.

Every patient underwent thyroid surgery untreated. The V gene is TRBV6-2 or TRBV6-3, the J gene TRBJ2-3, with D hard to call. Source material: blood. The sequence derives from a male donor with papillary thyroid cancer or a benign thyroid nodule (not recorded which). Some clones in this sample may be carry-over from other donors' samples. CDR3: CASKTGNTDTQYF. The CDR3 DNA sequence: TGTGCCAGCAAAACTGGGAACACAGATACGCAGTATTTT.